The clone carrying this T cell receptor (beta chain) has a handful of counts. Only in-frame clones appear in the TCRdb table, and some are missing; sequencing was by immunoSEQ multiplex PCR. Of under 90,000 clones in the sample, just under 95% were seen once. This sample stems from a study of technical replicates of blood from several donors. The germline V gene has CDR1 MDHEN and CDR2 SYDVKM. There are 12 residues in the CDR3. The V and J ends lost 7 bases and 7 bases respectively, with 13 bases between them. The chain combines TRBV28 with TRBJ1-1; D unresolved. The sample taken for sequencing was T cells isolated from PBMCs. The clonotype originates from a human donor in good health. In DNA form, the CDR3 reads TGTGCCAGCAAAACACACCTTATTGAAGCTTTCTTT. Protein product: CASKTHLIEAFF.